This T cell receptor beta chain came from a study of chemoradiotherapy in HPV16-positive cancers. The overall study: Candidate HPV-specific clones and shared TCR motifs came from a couple of HPV16-positive patients.

Details on this clone: Its antigen is not identified.

Over chemoradiotherapy, repertoires were sampled more than once. Points from the study as a whole: Candidate HPV-specific clones and E7-related TCR motifs grew in tumor during treatment. Only two HPV16-positive patients supplied the functional HPV-specificity definition.

Here immunoSEQ multiplex PCR was the method, and the copy in TCRdb shows in-frame clones only, minus some. Of 25,000 to 35,000 clones listed, 90% to 95% are singletons. Sequenced here: blood, sampled from a patient who underwent chemoradiotherapy. The clonotype comes from a human donor with HPV-associated anogenital cancer.

The CDR3 spells CASSPGGQGLGTQYF. The CDR3 DNA is TGCGCCAGCAGCCCCGGGGGACAGGGGTTGGGGACCCAGTACTTC. The V call is TRBV5-1, the J call TRBJ2-5; TRBD1 agrees at 10 bases. J was trimmed by 7 bases and V by 4 bases; bases with no gene match: 10. This CDR3 comprises 15 residues. From germline, CDR1 is SGHRS and CDR2 YFSETQ.